This T cell receptor (beta chain) was obtained from a study of blood T cells in healthy people across ages. Study-wide results and limits: Estimates based on one million T cells were treated as lower bounds.

J gave up 11 bases and V 3 bases, and 13 bases lay outside the gene matches. The CDR3 spans 16 residues. Per the germline V gene, CDR1 is SGHRS and CDR2 is YFSETQ. Each donor was a healthy Caucasian individual from Russia, aged about 6 to 100. With a J-beta primer mix and a sample-barcoded 5' primer, a second PCR ran roughly 6 to 11 cycles. TCRdb recomputed calls from the 5' RACE reads with MiXCR, one row per CDR3 protein. The sample records 720,000 or so distinct CDR3 sequences, around 38% being singletons. Details on this clonotype: Its target is unknown.

The sequence came from an elderly man in good health. The chain employs TRBV5-1 and TRBJ2-5, with 13 bases fitting TRBD2. The source material was blood. The CDR3 DNA reads as TGCGCCAGCAGCTCCGCGACTAGCGGGGGGCTCAATGAGCAGTACTTC. This encodes CASSSATSGGLNEQYF.